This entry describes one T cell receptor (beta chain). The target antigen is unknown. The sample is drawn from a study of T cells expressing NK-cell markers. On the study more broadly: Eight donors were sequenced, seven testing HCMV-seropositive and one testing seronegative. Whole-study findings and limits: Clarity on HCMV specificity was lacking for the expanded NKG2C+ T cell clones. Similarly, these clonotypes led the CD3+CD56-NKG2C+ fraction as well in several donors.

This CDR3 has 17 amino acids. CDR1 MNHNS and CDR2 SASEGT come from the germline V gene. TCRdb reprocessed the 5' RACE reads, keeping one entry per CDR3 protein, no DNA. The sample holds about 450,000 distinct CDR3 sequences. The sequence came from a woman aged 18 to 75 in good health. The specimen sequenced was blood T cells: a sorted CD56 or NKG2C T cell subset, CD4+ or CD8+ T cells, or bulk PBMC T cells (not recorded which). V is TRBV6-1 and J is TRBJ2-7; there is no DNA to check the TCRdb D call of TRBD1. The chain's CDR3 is CASSNSGRTGETYEQYF.